This T cell receptor (beta chain) was recorded in a study of blood T cells in healthy people across ages. Primers used in a second PCR of roughly 6 to 11 cycles were a sample-barcoded 5' primer and a J-beta primer mix. Samples each returned at least 3 million CDR3-containing paired-end reads. Using its own MiXCR run on the 5' RACE reads, TCRdb lists one record per CDR3 protein. The repertoire includes about 1 million distinct CDR3 sequences, 45% of them detected once, and over 15% sits in the top ten. The V gene lost 6 bases and the J gene lost 3 bases, with 14 bases spanning the gap. Germline loops: CDR1 MGHRA, CDR2 YSYEKL. The CDR3 totals 14 residues.

This clonotype was obtained from an older woman in good health. The J gene is TRBJ2-5, the V gene TRBV4-1; no definite D call. The sample consisted of blood. This CDR3 is CASSLAISKETQYF. For the CDR3, the DNA is TGCGCCAGCAGTCTGGCCATTTCTAAAGAGACCCAGTACTTC.